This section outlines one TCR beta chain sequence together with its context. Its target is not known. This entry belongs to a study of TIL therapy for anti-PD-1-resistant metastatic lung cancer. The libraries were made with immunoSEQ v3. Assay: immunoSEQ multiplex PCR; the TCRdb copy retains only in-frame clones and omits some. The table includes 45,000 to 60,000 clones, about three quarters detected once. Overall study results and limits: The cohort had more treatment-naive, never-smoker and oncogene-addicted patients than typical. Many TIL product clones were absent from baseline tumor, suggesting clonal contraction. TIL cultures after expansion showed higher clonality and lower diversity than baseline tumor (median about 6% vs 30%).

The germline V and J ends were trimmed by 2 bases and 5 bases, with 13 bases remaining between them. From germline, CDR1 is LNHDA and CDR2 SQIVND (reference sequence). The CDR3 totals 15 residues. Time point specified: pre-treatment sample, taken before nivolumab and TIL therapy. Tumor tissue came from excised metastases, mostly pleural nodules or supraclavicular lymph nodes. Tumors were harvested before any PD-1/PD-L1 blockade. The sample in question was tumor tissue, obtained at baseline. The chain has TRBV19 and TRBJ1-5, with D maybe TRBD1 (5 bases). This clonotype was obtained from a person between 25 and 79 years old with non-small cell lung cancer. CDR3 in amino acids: CASSIMRGSDQPQHF. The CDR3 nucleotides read TGTGCCAGTAGTATAATGAGGGGTTCGGATCAGCCCCAGCATTTT.